Listed below are T cell receptor beta chains from one sample, sequenced in a study of CD8 T cells in ankylosing spondylitis. A single record per CDR3 protein comes from TCRdb applying MiXCR to the 5' RACE reads. The sample records under 200,000 distinct CDR3 sequences, approximately 10% being singletons. The sequenced material came from blood, either unsorted or a sorted T cell fraction (not recorded which). These receptors were collected from a male donor with ankylosing spondylitis or in good health (not recorded which). CDR3s include the opening cysteine and the closing phenylalanine or tryptophan. The D gene is left open where the match is weak. Some rows mark clone size as missing; the rest say once, few, many or name a class of expanded clone.

.	TRBV6-2/TRBV6-3	TRBJ2-1	many	TGTGCCAGCAGCGACGAAGGCAATGAGCAGTTCTTC	CASSDEGNEQFF
.	TRBV27	TRBJ2-1	many	TGTGCCAGCAGTCCCCATCGCAATGAGCAGTTCTTC	CASSPHRNEQFF
.	TRBV28	TRBJ1-5	.	TGTGCCAGCAGCTTACTCCGGGCCCGCGGGAGTCAGCCCCAGCATTTT	CASSLLRARGSQPQHF
TRBD2	TRBV7-9	TRBJ2-1	many	TGTGCCAGCAGCTTATCCGGTGGGGGGGATGAGCAGTTCTTC	CASSLSGGGDEQFF
.	TRBV29-1	TRBJ1-1	many	TGCAGCGGGCTGACCAGGGCAATGAACACTGAAGCTTTCTTT	CSGLTRAMNTEAFF
.	TRBV7-8	TRBJ2-2	many	TGTGCCAGCTATTCGAGCACTAGCTCGGTCACCGGGGAGCTGTTTTTT	CASYSSTSSVTGELFF
TRBD2	TRBV3-1	TRBJ2-5	few	TGTGCCAGCAGACTCCGGACCCGGACTAGCGGGACCCAGTACTTC	CASRLRTRTSGTQYF
TRBD1	TRBV20-1	TRBJ1-4	many	TGCAGTGCTCTATCCGGTGGACAGGGAAGTGAAAAACTGTTTTTT	CSALSGGQGSEKLFF
.	TRBV7-2	TRBJ2-1	few	TGTGCCAGCAGGAACAGGAACTACAATGAGCAGTTCTTC	CASRNRNYNEQFF
.	TRBV14	TRBJ2-2	many	TGTGCCAGCAGCCAAGCTAGCGCCGGGGAGCTGTTTTTT	CASSQASAGELFF
TRBD2	TRBV15	TRBJ2-1	many	TGTGCCACCAGCAGGTATCCGGGACTAGCGGGGGGGGAGCAGTTCTTC	CATSRYPGLAGGEQFF
.	TRBV5-1	TRBJ1-1	many	TGCGCCAGCAGCTTGACAGAGACGAACACTGAAGCTTTCTTT	CASSLTETNTEAFF
.	TRBV29-1	TRBJ1-1	many	TGCAGCGTTGGACAATCGAACACTGAAGCTTTCTTT	CSVGQSNTEAFF
.	TRBV6-5	TRBJ2-7	many	TGTGCCAGCAGTTACGACGATGGGATCTGGTACGAGCAGTACTTC	CASSYDDGIWYEQYF
.	TRBV29-1	TRBJ2-1	many	TGCAGCGTTGAAGGAACTACCGATGAGCAGTTCTTC	CSVEGTTDEQFF
TRBD1	TRBV18	TRBJ2-7	many	TGTGCCAGCTCACCCTCGGGACAGGGGGGGTACTTC	CASSPSGQGGYF
.	TRBV27	TRBJ1-1	many	TGTGCCAGCAGTCCCCGAGGATCAAAGGGCACTGAAGCTTTCTTT	CASSPRGSKGTEAFF
.	TRBV20-1	TRBJ1-1	many	TGCAGTGCTAGTTTTCAGGGGAGGAACACTGAAGCTTTCTTT	CSASFQGRNTEAFF